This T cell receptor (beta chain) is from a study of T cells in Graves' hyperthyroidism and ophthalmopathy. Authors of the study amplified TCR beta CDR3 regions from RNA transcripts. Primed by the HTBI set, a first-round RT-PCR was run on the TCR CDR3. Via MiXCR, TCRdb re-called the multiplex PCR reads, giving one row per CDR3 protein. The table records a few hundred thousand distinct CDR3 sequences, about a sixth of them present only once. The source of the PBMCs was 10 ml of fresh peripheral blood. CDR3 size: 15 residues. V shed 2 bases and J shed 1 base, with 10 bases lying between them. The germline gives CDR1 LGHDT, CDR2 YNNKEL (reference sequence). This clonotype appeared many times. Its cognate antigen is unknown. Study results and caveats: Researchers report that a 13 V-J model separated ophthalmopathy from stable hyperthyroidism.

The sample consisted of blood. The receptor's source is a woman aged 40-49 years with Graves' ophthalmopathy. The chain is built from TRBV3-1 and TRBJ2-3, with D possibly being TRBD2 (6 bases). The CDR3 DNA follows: TGTGCCAGCAGCCAAACCCTAGCGCGCACAGATACGCAGTATTTT. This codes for CASSQTLARTDTQYF.